This T cell receptor (beta chain) was found in a study of T cells in Graves' hyperthyroidism and ophthalmopathy. Using RNA transcripts as the source, TCR beta CDR3 regions were amplified. First-round RT-PCR of the TCR CDR3 relied on the HTBI primer set. TCRdb re-called the multiplex PCR reads through MiXCR, storing one row per CDR3 protein. The sample shows over 700,000 distinct CDR3 sequences, about 38% of them seen only once. A few counts support this clonotype. Germline loops: CDR1 SGHNT, CDR2 YYREEE (reference sequence). CDR3 length: 14 residues. V lost 3 bases and J lost 1, with 10 bases in between.

The sequence was obtained from a man younger than 35 with Graves' hyperthyroidism. The chain carries TRBV5-4 and TRBJ1-1; D is possibly TRBD1 (6 bases). Sequencing input: blood. CDR3 in DNA: TGTGCCAGCAGCTCGACAGGACAGAACACTGAAGCTTTCTTT. Its protein product is CASSSTGQNTEAFF.